Each of the 14 T cell receptor beta chains below was sequenced from the same sample in a study of tumor-infiltrating lymphocytes in primary liver carcinoma. Unsorted bulk tissue, about 19-32 mg of it, served as the source for co-extraction of RNA and DNA. Total RNA amounting to roughly 480 ng was the source from which TCR beta cDNA was made with a constant-region primer. Each TCR beta library was derived from three nested multiplex PCR rounds that employed slightly modified ARM-PCR. The first two PCR rounds used TRBV1-TRBV30 primers with a Cbeta primer, 9 to 10 cycles each. TCRdb called the multiplex PCR reads again in MiXCR, with one record for every CDR3 protein. The profile shows approximately 20,000 distinct CDR3 sequences, 75% to 80% of them singletons. The specimen sequenced was liver tumor tissue from sampling region 1. The subset: tumor region T1, superior pole. These receptors originate from a woman aged 30 to 39 with primary liver carcinoma and hepatitis B virus infection.

In the case of this clonotype: Compared with germline, one end of the junction differs, possibly owing to a read error. V is TRBV14 and J is TRBJ2-7; tentatively, D is TRBD2 (6 bases). Germline V CDR1 and CDR2: SGHDN, FVKESK. CDR3 length: 15 amino acids. This chain's CDR3 is CASSQASGTYYEQYF. CDR3 coding DNA: TGCGCCAGCAGCCAGGCGTCGGGGACTTACTACGAGCAGTACTTC.

CDR3 protein: CASSFIAGTYEQYF. CDR3 coding DNA: TGTGCCAGCAGCTTCATCGCTGGAACTTACGAGCAGTACTTC. The chain is built from TRBV28 and TRBJ2-7; D gene uncertain. The CDR3 contains 14 residues. Germline V gene sequence: CDR1 MDHEN, CDR2 SYDVKM. V dropped 6 bases and J dropped 4 bases, with 16 bases sitting between them.

In its sample, this clonotype was seen once. The chain uses TRBV4-2 and TRBJ2-7; 8 bases fit TRBD2. This CDR3 is 16 amino acids long. Germline V CDR1 and CDR2: LGHNA, YNFKEQ. The junction had 5 bases not matched to a gene; V was cut back by 0 bases and J by 1 base. The CDR3 reads CASSQEYVAGSYEQYF. CDR3 DNA: TGTGCCAGCAGCCAAGAATATGTAGCGGGGTCCTACGAGCAGTACTTC.

CDR3 nucleotides: TGTGCCGCCAGCACTCGGGACGGGGGGCGCAAGAGGTGGAGTAACACTGAAGCTTTCTTT. Protein product: CAASTRDGGRKRWSNTEAFF. The rearrangement uses TRBV11-2 and TRBJ1-1; TRBD1 might be the D (6 bases). The CDR3 covers 20 residues. Germline V gene sequence: CDR1 SGHAT, CDR2 FQNNGV. V was pared by 11 bases and J by 2 bases, with 36 bases between. Supplemented by reference TRBV11-2 and TRBJ1-1, the full variable domain reads EAGVAQSPRYKIIEKRQSVAFWCNPISGHATLYWYQQILGQGPKLLIQFQNNGVVDDSQLPKDRFSAERLKGVDSTLKIQPAKLEDSAVYLCAASTRDGGRKRWSNTEAFFGQGTRLTVV.

Points on this clonotype: The final CDR3 position lacks the conserved phenylalanine or tryptophan, pointing to a likely read error. The chain combines TRBV12-3 or TRBV12-4 with TRBJ2-3; the D gene is possibly TRBD2 (6 bases). The germline V and J ends were trimmed by 3 bases and 3 bases, with 16 bases remaining between them. This CDR3 comprises 16 residues. The CDR3 region has the DNA TGTGCCAGCAGTTTTTCGACGAGACTAGATACAGATACGCAGTATTCT. It specifies CASSFSTRLDTDTQYS.

To note about this clonotype: The CDR3 does not end in the conserved phenylalanine or tryptophan, so this is likely a read error. The gene calls are TRBV6-5 and TRBJ2-2; D is possibly TRBD1 (7 bases). Germline CDR1 reads MNHEY; CDR2 reads SVGAGI. The CDR3 totals 15 residues. CDR3 bases: TGTGCCAGCAGTCCGCGGACAGGCTTCACCGGGGGGCTGTTTTCT. Translating gives CASSPRTGFTGGLFS.

This clonotype was seen once. The junction shows a germline mismatch at one end, possibly a read error. This rearrangement joins TRBV6-2 or TRBV6-3 to TRBJ2-6; D perhaps matches TRBD1 (5 bases). Germline V CDR1 and CDR2: MNHEY, SVGEGT. The CDR3 is made up of 15 amino acids. CDR3 sequence reads: CASSYGGHGANVPTF. The CDR3 region has the DNA TGTGCCAGCAGTTACGGTGGGCATGGGGCCAATGTCCCGACTTTC.

The rearrangement links TRBV11-2 to TRBJ2-3; TRBD2 aligns across 9 bases. The germline V gene has CDR1 SGHAT and CDR2 FQNNGV. The CDR3 spans 15 residues. DNA for the CDR3: TGTGTCATCAACTTAGAGGCTAGCGGGACGGATACGCAGTATTTT. It is translated as CVINLEASGTDTQYF.

With regard to this clonotype: Its ends do not fully match the called genes, so a read error is possible. The gene calls are TRBV4-3 and TRBJ2-7; TRBD1 aligns across 8 bases. Germline loops: CDR1 LGHNA, CDR2 YSLEER. The CDR3 consists of 15 residues. CDR3 amino acids: CASSQDRWTGLEQCF. The CDR3 DNA reads TGCGCCAGCAGCCAAGATCGATGGACAGGGCTAGAGCAGTGCTTC.

On this clonotype: Compared with germline, one end of the junction differs, possibly owing to a read error. The chain carries TRBV11-2 and TRBJ1-2; D is possibly TRBD1 (5 bases). The germline V gene has CDR1 SGHAT and CDR2 FQNNGV. There are 14 residues in the CDR3. The CDR3 is CASSPAGWDYGYTF. The CDR3 bases are TGTGCCAGCAGCCCAGCCGGCTGGGACTATGGCTATACCTTC.

In the case of this clonotype: Given a much more abundant clone one base away, this may be a read error. The CDR3 does not close with the conserved phenylalanine or tryptophan, likely indicating a read error. This CDR3 reads CASSLTGAEQYL. The CDR3 nucleotides are TGTGCCAGCAGCCTGACAGGCGCCGAGCAGTACTTA. The rearrangement uses TRBV28 and TRBJ2-7; a possible D gene is TRBD1 (6 bases). Germline CDR1 MDHEN, CDR2 SYDVKM. V was pared by 6 bases and J by 6 bases, with 12 bases between. This CDR3 has 12 residues.

This clonotype was counted many times. The gene calls are TRBV9 and TRBJ2-1, with TRBD2 matching over 9 bases. The J segment lost 8 bases and the V segment lost 3 bases, leaving 12 bases of the junction unmatched. Germline CDR1 reads SGDLS; CDR2 reads YYNGEE. This CDR3 has 16 residues. The CDR3 region is CASSAPLREGSYEQFF. The CDR3 region has the DNA TGTGCCAGCAGCGCCCCTCTGCGGGAGGGTTCGTATGAGCAGTTCTTC.

This chain uses TRBV5-4 with TRBJ2-3; D might be TRBD1 (5 bases). This CDR3 region has 17 residues. Per the germline V gene, CDR1 is SGHNT and CDR2 is YYREEE (reference sequence). Trimming pared 9 bases from V and 2 bases from J, leaving 25 bases between. The CDR3 region is CAIIVDRHPPPTDTQYF. The DNA for the CDR3 is TGTGCCATCATCGTAGACAGACACCCTCCACCCACAGATACGCAGTATTTT.

In the case of this clonotype: Here the CDR3 omits its conserved ending phenylalanine or tryptophan, so a read error is the likely source. V usage is TRBV4-3 and J usage is TRBJ1-2; possibly TRBD1 for D (5 bases). Germline CDR1 and CDR2: LGHNA and YSLEER. The CDR3 has 20 amino acids. The CDR3 region is CASNQGEGRGRTATNYGYTL. In DNA form, the CDR3 reads TGCGCCAGCAACCAAGGCGAAGGAAGGGGCAGGACCGCTACTAACTATGGCTACACCCTC.